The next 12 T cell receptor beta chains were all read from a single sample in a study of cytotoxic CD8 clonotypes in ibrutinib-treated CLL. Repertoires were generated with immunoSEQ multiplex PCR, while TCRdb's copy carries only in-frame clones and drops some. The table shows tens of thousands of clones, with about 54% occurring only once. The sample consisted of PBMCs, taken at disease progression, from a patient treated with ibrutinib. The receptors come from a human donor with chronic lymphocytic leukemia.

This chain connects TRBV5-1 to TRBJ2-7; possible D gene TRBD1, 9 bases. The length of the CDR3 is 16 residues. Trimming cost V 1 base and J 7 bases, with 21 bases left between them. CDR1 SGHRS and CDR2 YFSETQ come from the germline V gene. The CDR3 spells CASSLTTGTGTREQYF. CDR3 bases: TGCGCCAGCAGCTTGACGACCGGGACAGGGACTAGGGAGCAGTACTTC.

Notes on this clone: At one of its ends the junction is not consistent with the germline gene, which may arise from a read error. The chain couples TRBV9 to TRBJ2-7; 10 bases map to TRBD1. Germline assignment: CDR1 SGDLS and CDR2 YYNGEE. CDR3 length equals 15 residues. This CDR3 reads CASSVDGDRGYGQYF. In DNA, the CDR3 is TGTGCCAGCAGCGTAGATGGGGACAGGGGCTACGGGCAGTACTTC.

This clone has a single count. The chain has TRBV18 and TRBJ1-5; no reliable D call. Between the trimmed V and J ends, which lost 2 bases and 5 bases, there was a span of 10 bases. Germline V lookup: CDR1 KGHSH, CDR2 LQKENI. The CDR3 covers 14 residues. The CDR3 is CASSPVFRDQPQHF. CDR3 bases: TGTGCCAGCTCACCAGTCTTTCGCGATCAGCCCCAGCATTTT.

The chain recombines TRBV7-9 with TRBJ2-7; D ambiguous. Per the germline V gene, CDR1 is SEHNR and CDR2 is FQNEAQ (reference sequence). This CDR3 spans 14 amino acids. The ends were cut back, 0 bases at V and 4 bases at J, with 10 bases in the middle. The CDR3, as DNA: TGTGCCAGCAGCTTAGCGCGGATGGGGTACGAGCAGTACTTC. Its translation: CASSLARMGYEQYF.

The CDR3 region is CASAVGAQGNQPQHF. As DNA, the CDR3 is TGTGCCAGCGCCGTCGGAGCCCAAGGCAATCAGCCCCAGCATTTT. The rearrangement joins TRBV27 to TRBJ1-5; D gene uncertain. This CDR3 contains 15 residues. From germline, CDR1 is MNHEY and CDR2 SMNVEV (reference sequence). Trimming stripped 8 bases from V and 2 bases from J, with 16 bases between.

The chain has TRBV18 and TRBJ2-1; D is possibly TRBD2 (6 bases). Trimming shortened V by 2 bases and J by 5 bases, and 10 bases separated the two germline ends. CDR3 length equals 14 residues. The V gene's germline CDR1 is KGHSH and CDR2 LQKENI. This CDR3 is CASSPGGNDNEQFF. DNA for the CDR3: TGTGCCAGCTCACCAGGGGGGAACGACAATGAGCAGTTCTTC.

In DNA form, the CDR3 reads TGCGCCAGCAGCCCGGCCGGAAGCGAGCAGTACTTC. Translated, it gives CASSPAGSEQYF. This chain uses TRBV4-1 with TRBJ2-7; D remains ambiguous. Looked up from germline, CDR1 is MGHRA and CDR2 is YSYEKL. The CDR3 is 12 amino acids. The germline V and J ends were trimmed by 4 bases and 6 bases, with 10 bases remaining between them.

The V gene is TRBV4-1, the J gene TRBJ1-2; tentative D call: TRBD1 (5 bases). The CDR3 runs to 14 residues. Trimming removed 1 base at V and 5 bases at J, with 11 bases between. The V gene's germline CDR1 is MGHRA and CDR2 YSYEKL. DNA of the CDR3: TGCGCCAGCAGCCAAGTTGAGGGACCATATGGCTACACCTTC. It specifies CASSQVEGPYGYTF.

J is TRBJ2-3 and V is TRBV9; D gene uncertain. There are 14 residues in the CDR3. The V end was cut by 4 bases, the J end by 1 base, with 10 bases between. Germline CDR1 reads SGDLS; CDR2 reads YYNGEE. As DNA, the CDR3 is TGTGCCAGCAGCACCACCGGAGGCACAGATACGCAGTATTTT. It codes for CASSTTGGTDTQYF.

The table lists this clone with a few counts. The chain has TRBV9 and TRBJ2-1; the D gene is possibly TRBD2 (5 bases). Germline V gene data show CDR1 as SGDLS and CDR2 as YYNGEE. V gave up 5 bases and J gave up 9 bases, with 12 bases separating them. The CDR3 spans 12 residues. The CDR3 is CASSGVGGEQFF. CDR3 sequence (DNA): TGTGCCAGCAGTGGCGTAGGAGGTGAGCAGTTCTTC.

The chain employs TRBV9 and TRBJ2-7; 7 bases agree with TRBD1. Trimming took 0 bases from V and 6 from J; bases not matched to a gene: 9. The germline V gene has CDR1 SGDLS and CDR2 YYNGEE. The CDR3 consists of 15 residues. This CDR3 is CASSVGGRGRIEQYF. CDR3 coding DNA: TGTGCCAGCAGCGTAGGAGGTAGGGGGCGGATCGAGCAGTACTTC.

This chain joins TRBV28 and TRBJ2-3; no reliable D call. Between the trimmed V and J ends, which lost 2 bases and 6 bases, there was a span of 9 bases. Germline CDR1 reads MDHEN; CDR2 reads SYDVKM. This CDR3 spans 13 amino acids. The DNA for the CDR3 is TGTGCCAGCAGTTTAGAGCTCGCGGATACGCAGTATTTT. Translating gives CASSLELADTQYF.